This section outlines one T cell receptor beta chain sequence together with its context. Its cognate antigen is unknown. This entry belongs to a study of CD8 T cells in Susac syndrome. Study results and caveats: The TCR sequencing and HLA analysis in the study involved a relatively small number of individuals, as the study acknowledged.

Random hexamers were used to reverse transcribe an amount of about 0.45 to 1 ug RNA. An immunoSEQ multiplex PCR generated amplified TCR beta CDR3 products spanning 54 Vbeta and 13 Jbeta. TCRdb ran MiXCR on the immunoSEQ multiplex PCR reads and lists one entry per CDR3 protein. The sample lists 150,000 to 200,000 distinct CDR3 sequences, around 94% seen once, with 0.11% to 0.15% in the top ten. The sequenced target, TCR beta, came from blood CD8+ and CD4+ T cells. Healthy donors matched for age and sex were used as controls. This receptor was taken from a human donor in good health. Sequenced material: CD4+ T cells from PBMCs.

In DNA, the CDR3 is TGCAGTGCTAGAGGCGGGGCGGCGAACACTGAAGCTTTCTTT. Protein: CSARGGAANTEAFF. The genes are TRBV20-1 and TRBJ1-1, with D tentatively TRBD1 (5 bases). CDR3 length equals 14 residues. The ends were cut back, 1 base at V and 1 base at J, with 10 bases in the middle. Germline V lookup: CDR1 DFQATT, CDR2 SNEGSKA (reference sequence).